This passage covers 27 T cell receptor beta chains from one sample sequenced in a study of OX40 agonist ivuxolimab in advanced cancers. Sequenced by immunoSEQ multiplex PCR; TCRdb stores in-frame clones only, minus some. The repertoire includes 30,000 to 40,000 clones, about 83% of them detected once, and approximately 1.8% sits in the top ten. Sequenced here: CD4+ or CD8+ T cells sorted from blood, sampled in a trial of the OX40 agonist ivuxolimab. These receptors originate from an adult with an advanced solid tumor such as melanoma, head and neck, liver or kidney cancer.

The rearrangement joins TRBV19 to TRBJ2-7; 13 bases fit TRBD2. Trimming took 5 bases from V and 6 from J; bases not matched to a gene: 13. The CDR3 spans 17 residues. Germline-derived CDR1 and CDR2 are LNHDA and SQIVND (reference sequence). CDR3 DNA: TGTGCCAGTAGTCCGACGGGACTAGCGGGGTATCCGGGCGAGCAGTACTTC. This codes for CASSPTGLAGYPGEQYF. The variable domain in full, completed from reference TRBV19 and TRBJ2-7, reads DGGITQSPKYLFRKEGQNVTLSCEQNLNHDAMYWYRQDPGQGLRLIYYSQIVNDFQKGDIAEGYSVSREKKESFPLTVTSAQKNPTAFYLCASSPTGLAGYPGEQYFGPGTRLTVT.

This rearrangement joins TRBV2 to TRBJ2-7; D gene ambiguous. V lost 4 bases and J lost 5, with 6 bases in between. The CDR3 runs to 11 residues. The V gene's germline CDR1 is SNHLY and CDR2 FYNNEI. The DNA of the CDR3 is TGTGCCAGCAGTGTTCGGGACGAGCAGTACTTC. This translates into CASSVRDEQYF.

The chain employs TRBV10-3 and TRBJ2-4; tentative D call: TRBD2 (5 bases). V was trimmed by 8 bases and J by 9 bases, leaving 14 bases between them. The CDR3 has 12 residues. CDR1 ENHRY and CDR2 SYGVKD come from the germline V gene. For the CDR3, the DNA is TGTGCCATCGAGGACTCCAAACGCATTCAGTACTTC. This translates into CAIEDSKRIQYF.

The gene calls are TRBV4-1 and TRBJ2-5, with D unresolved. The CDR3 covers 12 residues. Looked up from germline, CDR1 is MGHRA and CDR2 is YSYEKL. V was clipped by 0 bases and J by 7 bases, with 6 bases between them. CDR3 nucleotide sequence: TGCGCCAGCAGCCAAGACCACGGGACCCAGTACTTC. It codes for CASSQDHGTQYF.

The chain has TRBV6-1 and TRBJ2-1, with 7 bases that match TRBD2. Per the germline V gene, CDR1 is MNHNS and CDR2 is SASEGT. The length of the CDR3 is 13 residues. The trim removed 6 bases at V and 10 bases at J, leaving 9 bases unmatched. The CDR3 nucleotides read TGTGCCAGCAGGTGGCGGGGGTCTCCCGAGCAGTTCTTC. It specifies CASRWRGSPEQFF.

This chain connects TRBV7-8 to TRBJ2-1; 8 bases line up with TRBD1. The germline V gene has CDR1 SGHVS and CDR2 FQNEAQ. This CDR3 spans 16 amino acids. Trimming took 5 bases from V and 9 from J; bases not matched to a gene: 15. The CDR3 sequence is CASSNGGQGALGEQFF. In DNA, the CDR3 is TGTGCCAGCAGCAACGGCGGCCAGGGGGCGCTGGGTGAGCAGTTCTTC.

In DNA form, the CDR3 reads TGCGCCAGCAGTGAGTTGGGCTACGAGCAGTACTTC. As protein: CASSELGYEQYF. The chain uses TRBV10-2 and TRBJ2-7; the D is unclear. The germline gives CDR1 WSHSY, CDR2 SAAADI. The CDR3 is 12 amino acids. Between the trimmed V and J ends, which lost 1 base and 3 bases, there was a span of 4 bases.

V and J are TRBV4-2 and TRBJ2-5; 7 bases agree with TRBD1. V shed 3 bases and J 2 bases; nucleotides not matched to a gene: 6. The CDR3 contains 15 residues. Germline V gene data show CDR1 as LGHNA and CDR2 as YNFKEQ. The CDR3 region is CASSQRGGQQETQYF. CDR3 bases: TGTGCCAGCAGCCAGCGAGGGGGCCAGCAAGAGACCCAGTACTTC.

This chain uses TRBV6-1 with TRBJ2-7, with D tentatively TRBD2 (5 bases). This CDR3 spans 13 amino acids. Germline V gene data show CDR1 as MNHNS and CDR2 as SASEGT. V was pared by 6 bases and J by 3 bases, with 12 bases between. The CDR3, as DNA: TGTGCCAGCAGCCCGACGGACTTCTACGAGCAGTACTTC. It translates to CASSPTDFYEQYF.

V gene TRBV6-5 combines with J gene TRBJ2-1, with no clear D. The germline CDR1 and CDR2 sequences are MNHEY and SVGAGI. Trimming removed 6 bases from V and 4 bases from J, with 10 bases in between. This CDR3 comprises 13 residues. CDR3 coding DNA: TGTGCCAGCAGAAACCGCAGGTACAATGAGCAGTTCTTC. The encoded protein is CASRNRRYNEQFF.

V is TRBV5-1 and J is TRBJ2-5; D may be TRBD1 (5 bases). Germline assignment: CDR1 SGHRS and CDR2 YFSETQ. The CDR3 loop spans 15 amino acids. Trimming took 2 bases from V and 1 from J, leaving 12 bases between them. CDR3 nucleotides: TGCGCCAGCAGCTTAGGGGCGCAAGGCCAAGAGACCCAGTACTTC. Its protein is CASSLGAQGQETQYF.

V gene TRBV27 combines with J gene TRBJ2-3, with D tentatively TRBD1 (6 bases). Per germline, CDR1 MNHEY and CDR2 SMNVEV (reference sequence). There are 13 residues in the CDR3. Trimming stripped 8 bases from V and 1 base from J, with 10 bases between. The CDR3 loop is CASRRGRTDTQYF. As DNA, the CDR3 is TGTGCCAGCCGCAGGGGACGCACAGATACGCAGTATTTT.

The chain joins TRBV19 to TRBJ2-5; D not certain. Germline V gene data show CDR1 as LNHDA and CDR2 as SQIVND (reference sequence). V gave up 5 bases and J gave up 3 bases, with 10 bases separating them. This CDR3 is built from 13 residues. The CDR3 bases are TGTGCCAGTAGTTCCAGACTGGAAGAGACCCAGTACTTC. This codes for CASSSRLEETQYF. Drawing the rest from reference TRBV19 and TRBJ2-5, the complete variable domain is DGGITQSPKYLFRKEGQNVTLSCEQNLNHDAMYWYRQDPGQGLRLIYYSQIVNDFQKGDIAEGYSVSREKKESFPLTVTSAQKNPTAFYLCASSSRLEETQYFGPGTRLLVL.

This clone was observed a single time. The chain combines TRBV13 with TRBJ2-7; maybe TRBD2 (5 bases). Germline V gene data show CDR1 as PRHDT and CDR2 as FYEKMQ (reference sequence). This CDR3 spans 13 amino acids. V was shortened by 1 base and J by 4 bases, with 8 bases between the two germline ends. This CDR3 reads CASSLESGYEQYF. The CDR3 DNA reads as TGTGCCAGCAGCTTAGAGTCGGGGTACGAGCAGTACTTC.

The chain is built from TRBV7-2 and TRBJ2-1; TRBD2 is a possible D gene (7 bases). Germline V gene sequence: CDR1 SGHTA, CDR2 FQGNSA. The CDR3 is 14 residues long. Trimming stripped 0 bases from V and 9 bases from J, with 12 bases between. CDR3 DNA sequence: TGTGCCAGCAGCTTAGCGGGGGGGCAGGGTGAGCAGTTCTTC. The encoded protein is CASSLAGGQGEQFF.

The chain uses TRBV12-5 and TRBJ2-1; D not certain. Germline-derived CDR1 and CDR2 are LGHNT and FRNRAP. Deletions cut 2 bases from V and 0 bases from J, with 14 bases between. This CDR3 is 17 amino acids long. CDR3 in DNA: TGTGCTAGTGGTTTGTCGGTACTTAGTTACTCCTACAATGAGCAGTTCTTC. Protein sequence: CASGLSVLSYSYNEQFF. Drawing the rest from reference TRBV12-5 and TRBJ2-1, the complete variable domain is DARVTQTPRHKVTEMGQEVTMRCQPILGHNTVFWYRQTMMQGLELLAYFRNRAPLDDSGMPKDRFSAEMPDATLATLKIQPSEPRDSAVYFCASGLSVLSYSYNEQFFGPGTRLTVL.

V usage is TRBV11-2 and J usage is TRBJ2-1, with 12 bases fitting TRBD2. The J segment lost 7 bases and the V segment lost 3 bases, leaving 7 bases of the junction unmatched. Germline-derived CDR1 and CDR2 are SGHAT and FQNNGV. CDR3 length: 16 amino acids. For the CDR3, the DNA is TGTGCCAGCAGCTTCGCGCTAGCGGGAGGGCCGAATGAGCAGTTCTTC. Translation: CASSFALAGGPNEQFF.

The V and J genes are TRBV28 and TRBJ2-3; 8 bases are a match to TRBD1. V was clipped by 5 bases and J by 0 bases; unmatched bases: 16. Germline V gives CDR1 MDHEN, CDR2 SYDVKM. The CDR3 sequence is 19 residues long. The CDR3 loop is CASSPRPGTGRTSTDTQYF. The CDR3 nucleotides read TGTGCCAGCAGTCCCAGACCCGGGACAGGACGAACTAGCACAGATACGCAGTATTTT.

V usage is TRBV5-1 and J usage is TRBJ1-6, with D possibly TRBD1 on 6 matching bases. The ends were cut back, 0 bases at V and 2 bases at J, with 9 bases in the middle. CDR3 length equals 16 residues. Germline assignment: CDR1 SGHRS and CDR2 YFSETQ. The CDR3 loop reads CASSLGGGTYNSPLHF. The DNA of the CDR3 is TGCGCCAGCAGCTTGGGGGGGGGCACCTATAATTCACCCCTCCACTTT.

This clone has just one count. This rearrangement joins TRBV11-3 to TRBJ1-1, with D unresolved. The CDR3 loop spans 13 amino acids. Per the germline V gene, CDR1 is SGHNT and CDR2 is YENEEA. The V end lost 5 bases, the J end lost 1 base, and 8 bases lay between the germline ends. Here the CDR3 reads CASSHTANTEAFF. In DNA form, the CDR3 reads TGTGCCAGCAGCCATACAGCGAACACTGAAGCTTTCTTT.

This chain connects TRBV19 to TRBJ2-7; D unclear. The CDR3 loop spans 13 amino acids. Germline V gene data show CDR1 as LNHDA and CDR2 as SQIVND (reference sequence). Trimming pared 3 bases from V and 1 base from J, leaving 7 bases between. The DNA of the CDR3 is TGTGCCAGTAGTATGGGCAGATCCTACGAGCAGTACTTC. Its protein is CASSMGRSYEQYF.

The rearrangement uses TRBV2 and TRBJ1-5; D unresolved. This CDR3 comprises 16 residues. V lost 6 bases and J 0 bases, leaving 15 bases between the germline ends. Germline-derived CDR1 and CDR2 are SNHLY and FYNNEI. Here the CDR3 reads CASSLGRSFSNQPQHF. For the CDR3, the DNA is TGTGCCAGCAGCCTAGGACGGAGCTTTAGCAATCAGCCCCAGCATTTT.

The CDR3 bases are TGCGCCAGCAGTGAGTCCAAGGAGACCACTACGTACGAGCAGTACTTC. As protein: CASSESKETTTYEQYF. V gene TRBV10-1 combines with J gene TRBJ2-5; no reliable D call. Near its end, the DNA agrees better with TRBJ2-7, so the J call may be wrong. The CDR3 covers 16 residues. Germline loops: CDR1 WNHNN, CDR2 SYGVQD (reference sequence).

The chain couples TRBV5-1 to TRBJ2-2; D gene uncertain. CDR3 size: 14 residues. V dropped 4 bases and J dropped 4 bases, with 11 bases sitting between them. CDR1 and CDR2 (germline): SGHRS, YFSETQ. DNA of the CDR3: TGCGCCAGCAGCCAGTCGACTGGCACCGGGGAGCTGTTTTTT. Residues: CASSQSTGTGELFF.

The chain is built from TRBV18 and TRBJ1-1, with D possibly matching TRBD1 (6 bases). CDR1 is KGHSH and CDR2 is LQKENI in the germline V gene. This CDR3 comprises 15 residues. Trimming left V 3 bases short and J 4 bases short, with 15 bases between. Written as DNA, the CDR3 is TGTGCCAGCTCACCCGTCGGGGGCACGGCCACTGAAGCTTTCTTT. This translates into CASSPVGGTATEAFF.

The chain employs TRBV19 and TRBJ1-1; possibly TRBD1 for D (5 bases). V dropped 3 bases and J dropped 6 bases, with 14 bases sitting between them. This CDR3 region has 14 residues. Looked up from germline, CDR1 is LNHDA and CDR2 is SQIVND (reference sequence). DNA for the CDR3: TGTGCCAGTAGTATGAGAGGGGACCCCCCTGAAGCTTTCTTT. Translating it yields CASSMRGDPPEAFF.

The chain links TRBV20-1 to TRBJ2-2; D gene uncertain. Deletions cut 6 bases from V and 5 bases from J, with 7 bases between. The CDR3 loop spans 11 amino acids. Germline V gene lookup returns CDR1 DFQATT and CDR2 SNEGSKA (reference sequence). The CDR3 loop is CSAERTGELFF. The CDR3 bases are TGCAGTGCCGAAAGGACCGGGGAGCTGTTTTTT.